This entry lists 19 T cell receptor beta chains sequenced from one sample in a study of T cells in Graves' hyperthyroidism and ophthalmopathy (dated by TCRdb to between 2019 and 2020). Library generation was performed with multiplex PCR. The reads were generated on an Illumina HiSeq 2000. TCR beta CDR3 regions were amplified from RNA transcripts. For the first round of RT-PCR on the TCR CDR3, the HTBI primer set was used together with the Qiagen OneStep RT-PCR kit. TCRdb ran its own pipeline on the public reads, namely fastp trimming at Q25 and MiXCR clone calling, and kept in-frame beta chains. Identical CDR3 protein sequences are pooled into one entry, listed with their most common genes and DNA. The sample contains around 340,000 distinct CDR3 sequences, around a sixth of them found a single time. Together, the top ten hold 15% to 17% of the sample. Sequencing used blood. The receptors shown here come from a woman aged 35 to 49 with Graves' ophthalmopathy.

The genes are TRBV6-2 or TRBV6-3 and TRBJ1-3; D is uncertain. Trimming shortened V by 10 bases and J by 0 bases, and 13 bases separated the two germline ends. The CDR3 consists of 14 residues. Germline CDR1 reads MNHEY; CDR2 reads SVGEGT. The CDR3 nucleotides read TGTGCCATCTCCGGACGGAGCTCTGGAAACACCATATATTTT. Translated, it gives CAISGRSSGNTIYF.

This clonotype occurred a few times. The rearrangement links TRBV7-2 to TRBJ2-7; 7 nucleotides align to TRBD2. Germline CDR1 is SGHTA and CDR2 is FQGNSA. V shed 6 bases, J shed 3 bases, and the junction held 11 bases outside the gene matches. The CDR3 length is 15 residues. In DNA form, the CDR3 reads TGTGCCAGCAGTTCCTTAGGACTAGAAAGCTACGAGCAGTACTTC. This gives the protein CASSSLGLESYEQYF.

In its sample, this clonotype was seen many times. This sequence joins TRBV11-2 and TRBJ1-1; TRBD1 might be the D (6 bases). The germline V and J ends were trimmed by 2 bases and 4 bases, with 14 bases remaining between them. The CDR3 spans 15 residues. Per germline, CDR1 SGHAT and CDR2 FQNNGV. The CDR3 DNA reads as TGTGCCAGCAGCTTAATACCGAAAGGGGGCACTGAAGCTTTCTTT. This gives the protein CASSLIPKGGTEAFF. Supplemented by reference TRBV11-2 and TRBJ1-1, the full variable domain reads EAGVAQSPRYKIIEKRQSVAFWCNPISGHATLYWYQQILGQGPKLLIQFQNNGVVDDSQLPKDRFSAERLKGVDSTLKIQPAKLEDSAVYLCASSLIPKGGTEAFFGQGTRLTVV.

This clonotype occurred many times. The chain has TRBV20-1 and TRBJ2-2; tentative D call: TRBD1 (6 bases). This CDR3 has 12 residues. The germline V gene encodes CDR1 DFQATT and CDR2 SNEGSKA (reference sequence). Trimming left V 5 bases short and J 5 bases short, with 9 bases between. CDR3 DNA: TGCAGTGCTGACAGGAGGACCGGGGAGCTGTTTTTT. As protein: CSADRRTGELFF.

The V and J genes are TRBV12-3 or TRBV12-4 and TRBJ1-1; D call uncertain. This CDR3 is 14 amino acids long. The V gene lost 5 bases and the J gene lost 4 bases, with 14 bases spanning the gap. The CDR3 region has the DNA TGTGCCAGCAGTCCCCCCCGGCTGGCCACTGAAGCTTTCTTT. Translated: CASSPPRLATEAFF.

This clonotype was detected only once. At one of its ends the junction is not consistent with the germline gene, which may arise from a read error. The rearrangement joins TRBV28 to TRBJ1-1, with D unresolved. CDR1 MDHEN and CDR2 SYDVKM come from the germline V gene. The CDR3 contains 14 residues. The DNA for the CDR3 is TGTGCCAGCAGTTTACCTAAGCTGAACACTGAGGCTTTCTTT. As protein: CASSLPKLNTEAFF. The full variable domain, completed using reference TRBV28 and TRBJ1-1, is DVKVTQSSRYLVKRTGEKVFLECVQDMDHENMFWYRQDPGLGLRLIYFSYDVKMKEKGDIPEGYSVSREKKERFSLILESASTNQTSMYLCASSLPKLNTEAFFGQGTRLTVV.

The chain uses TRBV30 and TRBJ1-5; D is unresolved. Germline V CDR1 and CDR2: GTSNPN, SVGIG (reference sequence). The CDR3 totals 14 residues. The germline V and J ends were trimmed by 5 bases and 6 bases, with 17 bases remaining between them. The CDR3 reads CAWGFGGAGQPQHF. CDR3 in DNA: TGTGCCTGGGGGTTCGGAGGAGCGGGTCAGCCCCAGCATTTT. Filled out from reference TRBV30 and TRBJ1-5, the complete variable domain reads SQTIHQWPATLVQPVGSPLSLECTVEGTSNPNLYWYRQAAGRGLQLLFYSVGIGQISSEVPQNLSASRPQDRQFILSSKKLLLSDSGFYLCAWGFGGAGQPQHFGDGTRLSIL.

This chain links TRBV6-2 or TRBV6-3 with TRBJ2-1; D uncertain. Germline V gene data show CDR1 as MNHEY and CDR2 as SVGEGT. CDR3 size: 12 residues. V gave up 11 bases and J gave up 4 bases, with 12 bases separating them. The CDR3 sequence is CACTDSYNEQFF. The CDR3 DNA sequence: TGTGCCTGCACAGACTCGTACAATGAGCAGTTCTTC.

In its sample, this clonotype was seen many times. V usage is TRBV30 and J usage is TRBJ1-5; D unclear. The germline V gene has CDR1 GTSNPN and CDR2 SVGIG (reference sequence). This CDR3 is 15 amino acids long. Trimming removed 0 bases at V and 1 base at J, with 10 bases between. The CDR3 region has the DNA TGTGCCTGGAGTGTTTCTCTAGGAAGCAATCAGCCCCAGCATTTT. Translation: CAWSVSLGSNQPQHF.

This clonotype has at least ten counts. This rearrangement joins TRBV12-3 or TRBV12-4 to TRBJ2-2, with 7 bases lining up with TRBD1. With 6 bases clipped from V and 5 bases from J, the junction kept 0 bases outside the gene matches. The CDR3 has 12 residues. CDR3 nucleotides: TGTGCCAGCAGGACAGGGACCGGGGAGCTGTTTTTT. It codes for CASRTGTGELFF.

The CDR3 sequence: CAWSKFSQLGGGELFF. The CDR3 DNA is TGTGCCTGGAGTAAATTCTCCCAGCTCGGTGGGGGGGAGCTGTTTTTT. The chain links TRBV30 to TRBJ2-2, with D unresolved. CDR3 length equals 16 residues. Trimming left V 2 bases short and J 8 bases short, with 21 bases between. Germline loops: CDR1 GTSNPN, CDR2 SVGIG (reference sequence).

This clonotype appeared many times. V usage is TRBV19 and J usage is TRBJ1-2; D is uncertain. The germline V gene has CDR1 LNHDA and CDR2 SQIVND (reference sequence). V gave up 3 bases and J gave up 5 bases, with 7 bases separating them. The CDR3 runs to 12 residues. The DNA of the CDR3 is TGTGCCAGTAGTATGAGGGAGTATGGCTACACCTTC. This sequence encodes CASSMREYGYTF.

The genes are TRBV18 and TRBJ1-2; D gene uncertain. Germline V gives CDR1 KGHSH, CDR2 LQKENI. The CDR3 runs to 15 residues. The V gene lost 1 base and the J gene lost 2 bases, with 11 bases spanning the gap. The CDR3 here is CASSPQVTGNYGYTF. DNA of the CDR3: TGTGCCAGCTCACCACAAGTAACCGGCAACTATGGCTACACCTTC.

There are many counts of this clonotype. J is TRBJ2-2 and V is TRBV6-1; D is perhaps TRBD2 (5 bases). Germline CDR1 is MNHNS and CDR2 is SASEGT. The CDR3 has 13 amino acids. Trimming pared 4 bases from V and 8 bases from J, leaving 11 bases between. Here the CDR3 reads CASSALGRGELFF. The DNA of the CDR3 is TGTGCCAGCAGTGCCCTGGGGAGAGGGGAGCTGTTTTTT.

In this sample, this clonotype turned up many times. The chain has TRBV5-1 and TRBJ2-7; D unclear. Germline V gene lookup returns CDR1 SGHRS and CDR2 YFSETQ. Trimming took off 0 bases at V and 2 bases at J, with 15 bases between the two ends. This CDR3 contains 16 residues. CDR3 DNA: TGCGCCAGCAGCTTGGAAGGTCCGCATAGTCCCTACGAGCAGTACTTC. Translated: CASSLEGPHSPYEQYF.

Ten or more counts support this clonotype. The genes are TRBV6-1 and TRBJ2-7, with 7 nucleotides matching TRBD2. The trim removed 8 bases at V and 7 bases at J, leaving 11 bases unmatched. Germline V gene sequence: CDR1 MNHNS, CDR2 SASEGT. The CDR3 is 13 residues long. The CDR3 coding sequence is TGTGCCAGCCTTCGGACTAGGACGGGAGAGCAGTACTTC. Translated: CASLRTRTGEQYF.

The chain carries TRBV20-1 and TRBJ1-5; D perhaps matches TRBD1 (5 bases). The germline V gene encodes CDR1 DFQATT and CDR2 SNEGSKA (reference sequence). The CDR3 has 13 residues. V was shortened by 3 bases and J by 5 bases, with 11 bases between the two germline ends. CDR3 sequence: CSASREVDQPQHF. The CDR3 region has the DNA TGCAGTGCTAGCAGGGAGGTAGATCAGCCCCAGCATTTT.

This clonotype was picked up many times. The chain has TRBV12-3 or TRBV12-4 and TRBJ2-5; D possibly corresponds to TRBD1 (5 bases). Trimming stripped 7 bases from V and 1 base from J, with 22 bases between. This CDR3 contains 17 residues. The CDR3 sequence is CASTKSPRDSSQETQYF. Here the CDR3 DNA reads TGTGCCAGCACCAAAAGTCCTCGTGACAGCTCCCAAGAGACCCAGTACTTC.

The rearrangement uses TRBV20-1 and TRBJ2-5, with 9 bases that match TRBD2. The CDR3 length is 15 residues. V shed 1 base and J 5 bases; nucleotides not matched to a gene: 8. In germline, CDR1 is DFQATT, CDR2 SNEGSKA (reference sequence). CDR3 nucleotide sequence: TGCAGTGCTAGAGGGGCGGGAGGGCCTCCGGAGACCCAGTACTTC. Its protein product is CSARGAGGPPETQYF.